These 24 T cell receptor beta chains share one sample of origin, sequenced in a study of T cell responses to AZD1222 COVID-19 vaccine. Using immunoSEQ multiplex PCR, the repertoire was profiled, and TCRdb retains in-frame clones only, with some absent. The sample lists roughly 150,000 clones; roughly 92% were seen once. The source was peripheral blood, collected on day 0 of AZD1222 vaccination. Every receptor here comes from an adult in good health.

This rearrangement joins TRBV19 to TRBJ1-1, with no clear D. CDR1 is LNHDA and CDR2 is SQIVND in the germline V gene (reference sequence). V lost 0 bases, J lost 2 bases, and 7 bases lay in between. The CDR3 is 14 residues long. CDR3 DNA sequence: TGTGCCAGTAGTATAGAGGGGATCAACACTGAAGCTTTCTTT. The encoded protein is CASSIEGINTEAFF.

This rearrangement joins TRBV9 to TRBJ1-3; D is undetermined. Germline loops: CDR1 SGDLS, CDR2 YYNGEE. V lost 3 bases and J 3 bases, leaving 7 bases between the germline ends. This CDR3 comprises 13 residues. CDR3 residues: CASSGRGGNTIYF. The CDR3 nucleotides read TGTGCCAGCAGCGGTAGAGGTGGAAACACCATATATTTT.

V and J are TRBV19 and TRBJ2-2; a weak D match, TRBD2 (6 bases). This CDR3 contains 14 residues. V lost 1 base and J lost 7, with 10 bases in between. Per germline, CDR1 LNHDA and CDR2 SQIVND (reference sequence). In DNA form, the CDR3 reads TGTGCCAGTAGTATAGCGGGCGGGAACGGGGAGCTGTTTTTT. Its protein product is CASSIAGGNGELFF.

The V call is TRBV30, the J call TRBJ2-7, with D perhaps TRBD1 (6 bases). The V end was cut by 4 bases, the J end by 0 bases, with 7 bases between. The CDR3 loop spans 12 amino acids. Germline assignment: CDR1 GTSNPN and CDR2 SVGIG (reference sequence). The CDR3 protein is CAWNRDSYEQYF. CDR3 bases: TGTGCCTGGAACAGGGACTCCTACGAGCAGTACTTC.

The rearrangement links TRBV12-5 to TRBJ2-5, with 9 bases aligning to TRBD1. CDR3 length equals 18 residues. Trimming cost V 4 bases and J 4 bases; bases outside gene matches: 16. Germline lookup yields CDR1 LGHNT and CDR2 FRNRAP. The chain's CDR3 is CASGSSHPGTGLGETQYF. In DNA form, the CDR3 reads TGTGCTAGTGGTTCCTCGCACCCCGGGACAGGGCTGGGAGAGACCCAGTACTTC.

This clone appeared a few times. The chain combines TRBV25-1 with TRBJ2-1; D gene unclear. The CDR3 loop spans 11 amino acids. CDR1 and CDR2 from the germline V gene are MGHDK and SYGVNS. Between the trimmed V and J ends, which lost 3 bases and 6 bases, there was a span of 3 bases. In DNA, the CDR3 is TGTGCCAGCAGTGACCTCAATGAGCAGTTCTTC. Translating gives CASSDLNEQFF.

The sample holds one count of this clone. The CDR3 here is CASSLSSRGGRGFNEQFF. For the CDR3, the DNA is TGCGCCAGCAGCTTGTCCTCCAGGGGGGGCCGTGGCTTCAATGAGCAGTTCTTC. The V and J genes are TRBV5-1 and TRBJ2-1, with D perhaps being TRBD1 or TRBD2 (7 bases each). The V end was cut by 1 base, the J end by 6 bases, with 23 bases between. The germline V gene has CDR1 SGHRS and CDR2 YFSETQ. The CDR3 extends over 18 amino acids. Together with reference TRBV5-1 and TRBJ2-1, the CDR3 gives the full variable domain: KAGVTQTPRYLIKTRGQQVTLSCSPISGHRSVSWYQQTPGQGLQFLFEYFSETQRNKGNFPGRFSGRQFSNSRSEMNVSTLELGDSALYLCASSLSSRGGRGFNEQFFGPGTRLTVL.

The CDR3 reads CASSSGLAGGGDTQYF. DNA of the CDR3: TGTGCCAGCAGCTCGGGACTAGCGGGAGGTGGGGATACGCAGTATTTT. The chain recombines TRBV5-4 with TRBJ2-3; 15 bases align to TRBD2. Unmatched junction bases numbered 5, after V lost 3 bases and J lost 6 bases. This CDR3 contains 16 residues. Germline assignment: CDR1 SGHNT and CDR2 YYREEE (reference sequence).

The chain has TRBV2 and TRBJ2-1, with D maybe TRBD1 (5 bases). The germline gives CDR1 SNHLY, CDR2 FYNNEI. CDR3 length equals 12 residues. The germline V and J ends were trimmed by 3 bases and 9 bases, with 9 bases remaining between them. The CDR3 sequence: CASSDRGFEQFF. In DNA, the CDR3 is TGTGCCAGCAGTGATAGGGGCTTTGAGCAGTTCTTC.

The V call is TRBV18, the J call TRBJ1-1, with D unclear. V lost 1 base and J lost 11, with 14 bases in between. The germline CDR1 and CDR2 sequences are KGHSH and LQKENI. This CDR3 spans 13 amino acids. CDR3 loop: CASSPQYGIIAFF. DNA of the CDR3: TGTGCCAGCTCACCACAGTACGGGATAATTGCTTTCTTT. The entire variable domain, with the rest obtained from reference TRBV18 and TRBJ1-1, is as follows: NAGVMQNPRHLVRRRGQEARLRCSPMKGHSHVYWYRQLPEEGLKFMVYLQKENIIDESGMPKERFSAEFPKEGPSILRIQQVVRGDSAAYFCASSPQYGIIAFFGQGTRLTVV.

The chain combines TRBV9 with TRBJ2-2; perhaps TRBD2 as D (5 bases). V shed 0 bases and J shed 6 bases, with 21 bases lying between them. The length of the CDR3 is 18 residues. CDR1 SGDLS and CDR2 YYNGEE come from the germline V gene. CDR3 sequence: CASSVAPGVLQPPGELFF. CDR3 sequence (DNA): TGTGCCAGCAGCGTAGCCCCCGGGGTTCTACAGCCCCCCGGGGAGCTGTTTTTT.

V usage is TRBV29-1 and J usage is TRBJ2-1; no clear D. The CDR3 has 15 amino acids. V lost 3 bases, J lost 3 bases, and 15 bases lay in between. CDR1 is SQVTM and CDR2 is ANQGSEA in the germline V gene. The chain's CDR3 is CSVEARTYYYNEQFF. The DNA for the CDR3 is TGCAGCGTTGAGGCTAGAACGTACTACTACAATGAGCAGTTCTTC.

The V call is TRBV19, the J call TRBJ1-2, with 7 bases fitting TRBD1. The CDR3 runs to 13 residues. V shed 7 bases and J 5 bases; nucleotides not matched to a gene: 7. The germline CDR1 and CDR2 sequences are LNHDA and SQIVND (reference sequence). The CDR3 loop is CASTPGQNYGYTF. In nucleotides, the CDR3 is TGTGCCAGTACACCGGGACAGAATTATGGCTACACCTTC.

The gene calls are TRBV6-2 or TRBV6-3 and TRBJ2-7; 7 bases match TRBD2. This CDR3 spans 14 amino acids. Germline lookup yields CDR1 MNHEY and CDR2 SVGEGT. V was clipped by 6 bases and J by 5 bases; unmatched bases: 10. This chain's CDR3 is CASSPPGGSNEQYF. The CDR3 DNA reads as TGTGCCAGCAGCCCCCCCGGCGGGAGTAACGAGCAGTACTTC.

The chain uses TRBV10-3 and TRBJ2-6; TRBD1 matches at 11 bases. V trimming: 8 bases; J trimming: 0 bases; junction bases outside the gene matches: 0. CDR1 and CDR2 (germline): ENHRY, SYGVKD. The CDR3 is made up of 15 amino acids. This CDR3 is CAIGTGGSGANVLTF. CDR3 bases: TGTGCCATCGGGACAGGGGGCTCTGGGGCCAACGTCCTGACTTTC.

This chain uses TRBV10-3 with TRBJ2-7, with D perhaps matching TRBD1 (6 bases). The CDR3 is 14 residues long. The germline gives CDR1 ENHRY, CDR2 SYGVKD. V was shortened by 5 bases and J by 1 base, with 12 bases between the two germline ends. The CDR3: CAISFGQSSYEQYF. CDR3 sequence (DNA): TGTGCCATCAGTTTTGGACAGAGTTCCTACGAGCAGTACTTC.

There are a few counts of this clone. This chain joins TRBV29-1 and TRBJ1-2; TRBD1 matches at 10 bases. In germline, CDR1 is SQVTM, CDR2 ANQGSEA. The CDR3 length is 14 residues. With 4 bases clipped from V and 0 bases from J, the junction kept 2 bases outside the gene matches. Written as DNA, the CDR3 is TGCAGCGTTGGGACAGGGGGTTCTAACTATGGCTACACCTTC. This encodes CSVGTGGSNYGYTF.

This chain uses TRBV11-2 with TRBJ1-1, with 8 nucleotides matching TRBD1. Germline loops: CDR1 SGHAT, CDR2 FQNNGV. The ends lost 3 bases at V and 1 base at J; junction bases unmatched: 13. The CDR3 loop spans 18 amino acids. The CDR3 sequence is CASSFDPTGGSRNTEAFF. In DNA, the CDR3 is TGTGCCAGCAGCTTTGACCCCACAGGGGGTAGCCGGAACACTGAAGCTTTCTTT.

The J gene is TRBJ1-2, the V gene TRBV19, with D possibly matching TRBD1 (5 bases). The CDR3 is made up of 14 amino acids. Germline CDR1 is LNHDA and CDR2 is SQIVND (reference sequence). V was pared by 3 bases and J by 1 base, with 9 bases between. The CDR3 DNA reads as TGTGCCAGTAGTATTGGGACCCGTAACTATGGCTACACCTTC. Translating it yields CASSIGTRNYGYTF.

The V and J genes are TRBV7-9 and TRBJ1-3; no clear D. Germline V gene lookup returns CDR1 SEHNR and CDR2 FQNEAQ (reference sequence). V was trimmed by 3 bases and J by 4 bases, leaving 4 bases between them. The CDR3 extends over 12 amino acids. CDR3 protein: CASSLPGNTIYF. Written as DNA, the CDR3 is TGTGCCAGCAGCTTGCCGGGAAACACCATATATTTT.

This clone occurred once. The chain uses TRBV11-2 and TRBJ2-5, with D unresolved. Germline V gene sequence: CDR1 SGHAT, CDR2 FQNNGV. The CDR3 spans 12 residues. Trimming stripped 5 bases from V and 2 bases from J, with 6 bases between. The CDR3 nucleotides read TGTGCCAGCAGCCCCCAACAAGAGACCCAGTACTTC. Translating gives CASSPQQETQYF.

This sequence joins TRBV28 and TRBJ1-3; no firm D call. The germline V and J ends were trimmed by 3 bases and 0 bases, with 12 bases remaining between them. Per germline, CDR1 MDHEN and CDR2 SYDVKM. The CDR3 consists of 16 residues. Written as DNA, the CDR3 is TGTGCCAGCAGTTTCTGGCGTAGCCTCTCTGGAAACACCATATATTTT. As protein: CASSFWRSLSGNTIYF.

This chain connects TRBV23-1 to TRBJ1-1; the D gene is possibly TRBD1 (6 bases). TRBV23-1 is assigned to the ORF class and has an uncertain function. The germline V and J ends were trimmed by 9 bases and 4 bases, with 15 bases remaining between them. The CDR3 runs to 13 residues. The CDR3 DNA is TGCGCCAGATACAGGGAGGGGGGCACTGAAGCTTTCTTT. This encodes CARYREGGTEAFF.

This chain's CDR3 is CAIRGGQGFNTEAFF. CDR3 nucleotides: TGTGCCATCAGGGGAGGACAGGGGTTCAACACTGAAGCTTTCTTT. The chain recombines TRBV10-3 with TRBJ1-1; 9 nucleotides match TRBD1. Trimming took 6 bases from V and 2 from J; bases not matched to a gene: 7. The germline CDR1 and CDR2 sequences are ENHRY and SYGVKD. The CDR3 loop spans 15 amino acids.